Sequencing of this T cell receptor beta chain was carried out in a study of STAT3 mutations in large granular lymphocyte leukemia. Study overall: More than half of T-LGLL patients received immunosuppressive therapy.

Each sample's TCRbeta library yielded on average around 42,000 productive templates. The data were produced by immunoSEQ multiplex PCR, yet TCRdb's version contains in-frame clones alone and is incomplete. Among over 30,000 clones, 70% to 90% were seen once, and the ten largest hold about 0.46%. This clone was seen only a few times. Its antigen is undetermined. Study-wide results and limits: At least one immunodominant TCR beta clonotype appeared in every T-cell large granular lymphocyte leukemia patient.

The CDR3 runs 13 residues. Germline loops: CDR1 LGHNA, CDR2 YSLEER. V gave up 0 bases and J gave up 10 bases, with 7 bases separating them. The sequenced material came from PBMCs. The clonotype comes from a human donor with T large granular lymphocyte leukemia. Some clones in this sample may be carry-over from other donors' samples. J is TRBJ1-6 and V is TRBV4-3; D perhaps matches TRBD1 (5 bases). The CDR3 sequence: CASSQDWGSPLHF. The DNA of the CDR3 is TGCGCCAGCAGCCAAGATTGGGGGTCACCCCTCCACTTT.